A selection of T cell receptor beta chains follows, all from one sample in a study of shared clonotypes between healthy human individuals. Profiled with immunoSEQ multiplex PCR; TCRdb holds only in-frame clones, not every one. The profile shows roughly 1,600,000 clones, approximately 98.5% of them singletons. The sequencing sample was made of naive CD4+ T cells sorted from blood. The receptor set was obtained from a man between 25 and 39 years old in good health. Both conserved end residues are part of each CDR3. The order of the fields is V gene, J gene, D gene, clone size, CDR3 protein, CDR3 DNA. The D gene is left open where the match is weak. Clone size is shown for a subset of rows, as once, few, many or a class of expanded clone.

TRBV6-4	TRBJ2-4	TRBD2	.	CASRRPGLADPLAKNIQYF	TGTGCCAGCAGACGACCGGGACTAGCGGACCCCCTAGCCAAAAACATTCAGTACTTC
TRBV5-6	TRBJ1-4	TRBD1	.	CASSLGGQGNEKLFF	TGTGCCAGCAGCTTGGGGGGACAGGGGAATGAAAAACTGTTTTTT
TRBV28	TRBJ1-2	.	.	CASSLSPQGLRANYGYTF	TGTGCCAGCAGTTTATCCCCACAGGGCTTGAGAGCTAACTATGGCTACACCTTC
TRBV5-1	TRBJ1-3	.	.	CASSLGRSGGLSGNTIYF	TGCGCCAGCAGCTTGGGGCGTAGCGGCGGACTCTCTGGAAACACCATATATTTT
TRBV18	TRBJ2-7	TRBD1	.	CASSPGTGGISYEQYF	TGTGCCAGCTCACCAGGTACAGGGGGTATCTCCTACGAGCAGTACTTC
TRBV6-5	TRBJ2-5	TRBD2	.	CASSYGGDAWETQYF	TGTGCCAGCAGTTACGGGGGGGACGCCTGGGAGACCCAGTACTTC
TRBV11-3	TRBJ2-1	TRBD1	once	CASSLPGQGQDEQFF	TGTGCCAGCAGCTTACCGGGACAGGGACAAGATGAGCAGTTCTTC
TRBV27	TRBJ2-6	.	.	CASSLRRSGANVLTF	TGTGCCAGCAGTTTAAGGCGCTCTGGGGCCAACGTCCTGACTTTC
TRBV6-6	TRBJ2-7	TRBD2	.	CASSRGTSVNYEQYF	TGTGCCAGCAGTCGTGGGACTAGCGTGAACTACGAGCAGTACTTC
TRBV7-8	TRBJ2-1	.	.	CASSFRLDSYNEQFF	TGTGCCAGCAGCTTTCGGCTTGACTCCTACAATGAGCAGTTCTTC
TRBV19	TRBJ1-5	.	.	CASSIDRRPQHF	TGTGCCAGTAGTATAGATAGGCGGCCCCAGCATTTT
TRBV6-5	TRBJ1-2	.	.	CASSYGDPTAGGYTF	TGTGCCAGCAGTTACGGGGACCCTACCGCTGGTGGCTACACCTTC
TRBV9	TRBJ2-1	TRBD1	.	CASSVVGQGRNEQFF	TGTGCCAGCAGCGTAGTGGGACAGGGGCGGAATGAGCAGTTCTTC
TRBV18	TRBJ2-7	TRBD2	.	CASSPPRAGLADSHYEQYF	TGTGCCAGCTCACCGCCTCGGGCAGGGCTAGCGGATTCACACTACGAGCAGTACTTC
TRBV14	TRBJ2-2	.	.	CASSQNIGELFF	TGTGCCAGCAGCCAGAACATTGGGGAGCTGTTTTTT
TRBV10-3	TRBJ2-5	TRBD1	.	CAISGTGGGETQYF	TGTGCCATCAGTGGGACAGGGGGCGGAGAGACCCAGTACTTC
TRBV27	TRBJ2-2	TRBD2	once	CASRRTSGSVASGELFF	TGTGCCAGCAGGCGGACTAGCGGGAGTGTGGCCTCCGGGGAGCTGTTTTTT
TRBV21-1	TRBJ2-1	.	.	CASSKESVGGSSYNEQFF	TGTGCCAGCAGCAAAGAGTCGGTGGGAGGGAGCTCCTACAATGAGCAGTTCTTC
TRBV9	TRBJ2-5	.	.	CASSVGQGTQYF	TGTGCCAGCAGCGTAGGTCAAGGGACCCAGTACTTC
TRBV7-8	TRBJ2-5	.	.	CASGGGPWGETQYF	TGTGCCAGCGGCGGAGGGCCCTGGGGGGAGACCCAGTACTTC
TRBV5-1	TRBJ1-2	.	.	CASSFLGDRGYTF	TGCGCCAGCAGCTTTTTGGGGGATCGTGGCTACACCTTC
TRBV5-1	TRBJ2-3	.	once	CASSPGDSTRDTQYF	TGCGCCAGCAGCCCGGGGGACAGCACCCGAGATACGCAGTATTTT
TRBV9	TRBJ2-5	.	.	CASSRGPLQETQYF	TGTGCCAGCAGTCGGGGACCCCTCCAAGAGACCCAGTACTTC
TRBV25-1	TRBJ2-4	TRBD2	.	CASSDRLAGGRNIQYF	TGTGCCAGCAGTGACCGACTAGCGGGAGGGAGAAACATTCAGTACTTC
TRBV19	TRBJ2-7	.	.	CASSIDRDHEQYF	TGTGCCAGTAGTATAGATCGCGATCACGAGCAGTACTTC
TRBV6-6	TRBJ1-5	.	.	CASSYGMGGHQPQHF	TGTGCCAGCAGTTACGGGATGGGGGGGCATCAGCCCCAGCATTTT
TRBV11-2	TRBJ1-2	.	.	CASSQPQGRPSYGYTF	TGTGCCAGCAGCCAACCCCAGGGCCGACCTTCCTATGGCTACACCTTC
TRBV18	TRBJ2-3	TRBD1	.	CASSLFPEGAVSDTQYF	TGTGCCAGCTCATTGTTCCCTGAGGGGGCTGTCTCAGATACGCAGTATTTT
TRBV19	TRBJ2-1	TRBD2	.	CASSPWLAGGLNEQFF	TGTGCCAGTAGTCCTTGGCTAGCGGGAGGGCTGAATGAGCAGTTCTTC
TRBV7-9	TRBJ2-3	.	.	CASSLEQNTQYF	TGTGCCAGCAGCTTAGAACAGAATACGCAGTATTTT
TRBV5-4	TRBJ1-1	TRBD1	.	CASSRGGQMNTEAFF	TGTGCCAGCAGCCGAGGGGGACAGATGAACACTGAAGCTTTCTTT
TRBV5-4	TRBJ2-1	.	.	CASTGQLINNEQFF	TGTGCCAGCACAGGACAGCTTATCAACAATGAGCAGTTCTTC
TRBV2	TRBJ1-4	.	once	CASSAETEKLFF	TGTGCCAGCAGTGCAGAAACTGAAAAACTGTTTTTT
TRBV4-1	TRBJ1-4	TRBD1	.	CASSLFGTADEKLFF	TGCGCCAGCAGCCTCTTCGGGACAGCCGATGAAAAACTGTTTTTT
TRBV18	TRBJ2-1	TRBD2	.	CASSSTSGRAYNEQFF	TGTGCCAGCTCATCCACTAGCGGGAGGGCCTACAATGAGCAGTTCTTC
TRBV10-1	TRBJ2-1	.	.	CASLIGDNTTNEQFF	TGCGCCAGCTTAATTGGGGACAATACTACCAATGAGCAGTTCTTC
TRBV4-1	TRBJ1-1	TRBD1	few	CASSQVITGVKATEAFF	TGCGCCAGCAGCCAAGTCATCACAGGGGTTAAGGCCACTGAAGCTTTCTTT
TRBV18	TRBJ1-1	TRBD1	.	CASSPRVAGGFGTEAFF	TGTGCCAGCTCACCACGGGTTGCAGGGGGCTTCGGCACTGAAGCTTTCTTT
TRBV15	TRBJ2-3	.	.	CATSRGPGTDTQYF	TGTGCCACCAGCAGAGGGCCGGGCACAGATACGCAGTATTTT
TRBV18	TRBJ1-2	TRBD1	.	CASSPGAGGGYGYTF	TGTGCCAGCTCACCAGGGGCAGGGGGCGGCTATGGCTACACCTTC
TRBV18	TRBJ2-7	.	.	CASSSYTPGTYYEQYF	TGTGCCAGCTCATCTTACACTCCCGGGACTTACTACGAGCAGTACTTC
TRBV2	TRBJ1-2	.	.	CASSVVRGYTF	TGTGCCAGCAGTGTAGTGCGGGGCTACACCTTC
TRBV7-8	TRBJ2-6	.	.	CASRDSGANVLTF	TGTGCCAGCAGAGACTCTGGGGCCAACGTCCTGACTTTC
TRBV7-2	TRBJ2-1	.	.	CASSPTQSYNEQFF	TGTGCCAGCAGCCCCACCCAATCCTACAATGAGCAGTTCTTC
TRBV10-2	TRBJ1-3	TRBD1	.	CASSDRQGGNTIYF	TGCGCCAGCAGTGACCGACAGGGAGGAAACACCATATATTTT